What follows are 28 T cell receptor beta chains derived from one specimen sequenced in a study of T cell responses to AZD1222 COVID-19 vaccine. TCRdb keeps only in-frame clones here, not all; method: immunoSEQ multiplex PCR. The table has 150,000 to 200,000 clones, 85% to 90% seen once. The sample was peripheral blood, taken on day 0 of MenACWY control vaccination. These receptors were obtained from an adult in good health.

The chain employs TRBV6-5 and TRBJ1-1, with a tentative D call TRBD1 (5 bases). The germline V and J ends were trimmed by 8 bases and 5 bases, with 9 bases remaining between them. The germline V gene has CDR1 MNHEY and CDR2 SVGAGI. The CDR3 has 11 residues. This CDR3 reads CASGGETEAFF. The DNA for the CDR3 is TGTGCCAGCGGGGGGGAAACTGAAGCTTTCTTT.

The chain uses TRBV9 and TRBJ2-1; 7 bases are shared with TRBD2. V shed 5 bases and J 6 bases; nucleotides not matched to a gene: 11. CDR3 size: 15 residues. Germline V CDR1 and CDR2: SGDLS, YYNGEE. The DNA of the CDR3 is TGTGCCAGCAGTCGAAGCGGGGCCTCTTCCAATGAGCAGTTCTTC. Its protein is CASSRSGASSNEQFF.

The CDR3 nucleotides read TGTGCCAGCAGCCCCCCAGGCCTGAATGGCTACACCTTC. Its protein is CASSPPGLNGYTF. The chain joins TRBV5-4 to TRBJ1-2; D remains unclear. The CDR3 length is 13 residues. Looked up from germline, CDR1 is SGHNT and CDR2 is YYREEE (reference sequence). Between the trimmed V and J ends, which lost 4 bases and 6 bases, there was a span of 13 bases.

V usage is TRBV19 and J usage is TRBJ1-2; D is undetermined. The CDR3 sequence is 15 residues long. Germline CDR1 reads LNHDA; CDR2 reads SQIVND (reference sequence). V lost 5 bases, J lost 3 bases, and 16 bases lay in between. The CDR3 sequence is CASSGSGFFYYGYTF. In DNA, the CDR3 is TGTGCCAGTAGTGGCTCGGGGTTTTTTTACTATGGCTACACCTTC.

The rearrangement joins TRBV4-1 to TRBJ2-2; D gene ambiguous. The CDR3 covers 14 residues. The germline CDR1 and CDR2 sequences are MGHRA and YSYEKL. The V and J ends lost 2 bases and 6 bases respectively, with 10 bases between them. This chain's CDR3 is CASSQPLGAGELFF. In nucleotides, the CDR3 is TGCGCCAGCAGCCAACCCTTAGGTGCCGGGGAGCTGTTTTTT.

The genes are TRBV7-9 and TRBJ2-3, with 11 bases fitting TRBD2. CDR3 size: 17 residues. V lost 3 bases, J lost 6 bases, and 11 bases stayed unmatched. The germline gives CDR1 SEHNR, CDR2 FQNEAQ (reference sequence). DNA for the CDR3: TGTGCCAGCAGCTTCGGGGGGACTAGCGGAGGCGAGGATACGCAGTATTTT. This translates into CASSFGGTSGGEDTQYF.

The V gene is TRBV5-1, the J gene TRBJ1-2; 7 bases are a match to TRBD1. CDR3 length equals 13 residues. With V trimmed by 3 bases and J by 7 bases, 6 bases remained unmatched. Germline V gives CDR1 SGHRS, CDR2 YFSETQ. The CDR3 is CASSSTGDGGYTF. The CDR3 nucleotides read TGCGCCAGCAGCTCCACAGGGGACGGTGGCTACACCTTC.

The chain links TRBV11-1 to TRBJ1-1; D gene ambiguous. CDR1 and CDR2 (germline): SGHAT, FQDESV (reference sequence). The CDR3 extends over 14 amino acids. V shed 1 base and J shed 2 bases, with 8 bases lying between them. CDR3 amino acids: CASSLGQSNTEAFF. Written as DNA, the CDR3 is TGTGCCAGCAGCTTAGGGCAGTCCAACACTGAAGCTTTCTTT.

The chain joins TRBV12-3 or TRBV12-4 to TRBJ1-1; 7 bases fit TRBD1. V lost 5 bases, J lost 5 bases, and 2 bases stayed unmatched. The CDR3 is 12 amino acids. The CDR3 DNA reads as TGTGCCAGCAGTCCCAGGGGGACTGAAGCTTTCTTT. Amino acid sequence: CASSPRGTEAFF.

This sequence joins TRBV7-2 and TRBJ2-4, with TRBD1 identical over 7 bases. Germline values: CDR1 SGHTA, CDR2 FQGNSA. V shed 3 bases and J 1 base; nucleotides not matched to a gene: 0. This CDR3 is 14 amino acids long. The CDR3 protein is CASSLDRAKNIQYF. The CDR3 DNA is TGTGCCAGCAGCTTGGACAGGGCCAAAAACATTCAGTACTTC.

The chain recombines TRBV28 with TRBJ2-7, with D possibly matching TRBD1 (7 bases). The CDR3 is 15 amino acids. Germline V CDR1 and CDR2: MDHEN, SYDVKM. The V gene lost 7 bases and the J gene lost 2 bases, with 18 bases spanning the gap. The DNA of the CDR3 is TGTGCCAGCACGCTTGGGGGGACAGCCACCTACGAGCAGTACTTC. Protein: CASTLGGTATYEQYF.

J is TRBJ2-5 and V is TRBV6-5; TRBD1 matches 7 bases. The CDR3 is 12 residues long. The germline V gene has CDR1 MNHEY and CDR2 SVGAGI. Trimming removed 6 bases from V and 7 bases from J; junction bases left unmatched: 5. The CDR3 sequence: CASSEDRRTQYF. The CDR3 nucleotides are TGTGCCAGCAGCGAGGACAGGCGGACCCAGTACTTC.

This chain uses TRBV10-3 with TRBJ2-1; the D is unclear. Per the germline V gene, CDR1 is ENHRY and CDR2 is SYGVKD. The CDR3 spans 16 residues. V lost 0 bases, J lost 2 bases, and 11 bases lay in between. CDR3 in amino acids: CAISESENTPYNEQFF. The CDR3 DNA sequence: TGTGCCATCAGTGAGTCAGAGAACACACCCTACAATGAGCAGTTCTTC.

The DNA for the CDR3 is TGTGCCAGCAGGGAAAACAGGGGGCTCTATGGCTACACCTTC. Its protein product is CASRENRGLYGYTF. The chain combines TRBV28 with TRBJ1-2, with 9 bases identical to TRBD1. The germline CDR1 and CDR2 sequences are MDHEN and SYDVKM. The ends lost 6 bases at V and 4 bases at J; junction bases unmatched: 6. The CDR3 contains 14 residues.

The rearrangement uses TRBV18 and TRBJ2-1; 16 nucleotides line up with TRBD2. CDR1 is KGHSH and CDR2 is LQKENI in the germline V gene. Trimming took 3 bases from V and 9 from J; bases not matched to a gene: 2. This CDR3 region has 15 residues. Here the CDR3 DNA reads TGTGCCAGCTCACCCGGGACTAGCGGGAGGGGTGAGCAGTTCTTC. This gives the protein CASSPGTSGRGEQFF.

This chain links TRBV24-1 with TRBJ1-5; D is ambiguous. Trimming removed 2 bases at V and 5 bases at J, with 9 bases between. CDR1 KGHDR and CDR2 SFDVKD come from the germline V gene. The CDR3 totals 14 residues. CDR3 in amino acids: CATSDWGGDQPQHF. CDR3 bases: TGTGCCACCAGTGATTGGGGTGGAGATCAGCCCCAGCATTTT.

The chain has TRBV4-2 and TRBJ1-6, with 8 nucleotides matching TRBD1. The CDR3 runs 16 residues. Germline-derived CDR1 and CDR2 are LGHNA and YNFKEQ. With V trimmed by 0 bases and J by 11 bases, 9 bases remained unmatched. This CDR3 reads CASSQETGDPPPPLHF. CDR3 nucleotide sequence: TGTGCCAGCAGCCAAGAGACAGGGGACCCCCCCCCACCCCTCCACTTT.

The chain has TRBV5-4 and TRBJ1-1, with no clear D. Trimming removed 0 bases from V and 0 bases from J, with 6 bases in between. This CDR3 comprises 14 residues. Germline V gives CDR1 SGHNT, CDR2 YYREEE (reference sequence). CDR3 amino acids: CASSLELLNTEAFF. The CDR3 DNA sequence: TGTGCCAGCAGCTTGGAGCTGTTGAACACTGAAGCTTTCTTT.

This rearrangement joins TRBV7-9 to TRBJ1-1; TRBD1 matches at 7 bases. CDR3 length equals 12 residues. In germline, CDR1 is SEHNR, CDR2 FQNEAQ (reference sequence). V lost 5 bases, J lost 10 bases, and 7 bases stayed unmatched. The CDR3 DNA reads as TGTGCCAGCAGCCCCGATCGACAGGGAGCTTTCTTT. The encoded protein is CASSPDRQGAFF.

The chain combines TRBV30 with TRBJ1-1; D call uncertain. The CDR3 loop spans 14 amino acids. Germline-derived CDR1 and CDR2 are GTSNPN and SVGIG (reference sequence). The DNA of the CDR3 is TGTGCGACGGCCCCCCTAGGTGGGAACACTGAAGCTTTCTTT. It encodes CATAPLGGNTEAFF.

The CDR3 bases are TGTGCCAGCGCGGGGACAGGGAGGGAAAAACTGTTTTTT. Protein product: CASAGTGREKLFF. The V call is TRBV25-1, the J call TRBJ1-4, with 9 bases fitting TRBD1. The CDR3 has 13 amino acids. Germline CDR1 and CDR2: MGHDK and SYGVNS. V gave up 8 bases and J gave up 8 bases; unmatched junction bases: 6.

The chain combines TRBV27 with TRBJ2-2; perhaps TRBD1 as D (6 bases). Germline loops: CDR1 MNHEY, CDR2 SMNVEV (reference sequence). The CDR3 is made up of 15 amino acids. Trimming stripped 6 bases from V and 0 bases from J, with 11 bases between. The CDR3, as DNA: TGTGCCAGCAGAGGCAAGGGGGCGAACACCGGGGAGCTGTTTTTT. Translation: CASRGKGANTGELFF.

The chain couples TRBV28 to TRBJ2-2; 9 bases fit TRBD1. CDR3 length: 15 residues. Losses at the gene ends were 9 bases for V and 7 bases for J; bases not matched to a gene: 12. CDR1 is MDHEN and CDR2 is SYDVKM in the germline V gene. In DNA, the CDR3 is TGTGCCAGTCTCCGGGACAGGGTGTCCGGCGGGGAGCTGTTTTTT. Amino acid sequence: CASLRDRVSGGELFF.

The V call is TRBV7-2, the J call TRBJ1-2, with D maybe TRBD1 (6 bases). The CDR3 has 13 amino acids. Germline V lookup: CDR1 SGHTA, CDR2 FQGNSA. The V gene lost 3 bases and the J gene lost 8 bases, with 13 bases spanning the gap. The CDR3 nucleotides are TGTGCCAGCAGCTTCTACAGGGATTGGGGCTACACCTTC. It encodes CASSFYRDWGYTF.

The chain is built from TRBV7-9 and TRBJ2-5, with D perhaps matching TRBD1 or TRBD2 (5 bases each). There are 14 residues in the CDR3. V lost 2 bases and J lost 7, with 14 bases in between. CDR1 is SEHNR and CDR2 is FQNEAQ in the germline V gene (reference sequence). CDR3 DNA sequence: TGTGCCAGCAGCTTAACCCCGGGGCCGGGGACCCAGTACTTC. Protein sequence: CASSLTPGPGTQYF.

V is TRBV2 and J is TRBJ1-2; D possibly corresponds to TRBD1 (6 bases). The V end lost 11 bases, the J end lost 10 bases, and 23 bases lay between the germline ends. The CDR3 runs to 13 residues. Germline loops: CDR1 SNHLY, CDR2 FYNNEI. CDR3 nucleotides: TGTGCCGGACAGTTAGACAGGTTCGGGGACTACACCTTC. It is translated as CAGQLDRFGDYTF.

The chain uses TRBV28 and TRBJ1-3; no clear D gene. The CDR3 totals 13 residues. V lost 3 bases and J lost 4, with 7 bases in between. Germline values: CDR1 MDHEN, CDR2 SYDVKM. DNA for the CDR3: TGTGCCAGCAGTTTTCCGAAGGGAAACACCATATATTTT. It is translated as CASSFPKGNTIYF.

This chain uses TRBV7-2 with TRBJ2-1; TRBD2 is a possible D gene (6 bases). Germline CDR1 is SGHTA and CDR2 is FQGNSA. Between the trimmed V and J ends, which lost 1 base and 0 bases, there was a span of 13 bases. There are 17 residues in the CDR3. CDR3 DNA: TGTGCCAGCAGCTTAGTAGGCGGGACGAGCTCCTACAATGAGCAGTTCTTC. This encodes CASSLVGGTSSYNEQFF.